This T cell receptor beta chain was captured by sequencing in a study of identical twins. Study observations and caveats: Models underpredicted monozygotic twin sharing of out-of-frame TCR alpha. Invariant T cells like MAIT and iNKT could partly confound the zero-insertion analyses.

Each cDNA held unique molecular identifiers, and template switching gave it a universal primer site. TCRdb called the 5' RACE reads again in MiXCR, with one record for every CDR3 protein. The sample holds a few hundred thousand distinct CDR3 sequences, approximately 16% seen once. The CDR3 has 16 amino acids. The J segment lost 5 bases and the V segment lost 3 bases, leaving 6 bases of the junction unmatched. Germline V gene sequence: CDR1 SEHNR, CDR2 FQNEAQ (reference sequence). Worth noting for this clonotype: The antigen is not known.

This sample also appeared in a second study, on yellow fever vaccine responses in identical twins.

The chain employs TRBV7-9 and TRBJ2-5; 13 bases align to TRBD2. The sequencing sample was made of CD4+ T cells sorted from blood. The origin of this receptor is a woman younger than 30 in good health. Written as DNA, the CDR3 is TGTGCCAGCAGCTTCGGACTAGCGGGGGTGCTGGAGACCCAGTACTTC. Translation gives CASSFGLAGVLETQYF.